The clone carrying this T cell receptor (beta chain) was detected ten times or more. Its antigen is still unknown. Trimming shortened V by 6 bases and J by 8 bases, and 10 bases separated the two germline ends. Looked up from germline, CDR1 is MNHNS and CDR2 is SASEGT. The CDR3 contains 11 residues. These data belong to a study of T cells in Graves' hyperthyroidism and ophthalmopathy. Study results and limitations: Stable hyperthyroidism was told apart from ophthalmopathy by a model built on 13 V-J features.

Amplification targeted TCR beta CDR3 regions from RNA transcripts. HTBI primers were the set used in a first-round RT-PCR of the TCR CDR3. TCRdb recomputed calls from the multiplex PCR reads with MiXCR, one row per CDR3 protein. Here the sample spans about 350,000 distinct CDR3 sequences, 14% being singletons. The study based diagnoses on clinical symptoms, serum thyroxine and TRAb, thyroid ultrasound and orbital computed tomography. Fresh 10 ml peripheral blood yielded PBMCs. The rearrangement uses TRBV6-1 and TRBJ1-1, with D possibly matching TRBD1 (5 bases). The receptor was isolated from a woman aged 25 to 39 with Graves' hyperthyroidism. Source material: blood. CDR3 nucleotide sequence: TGTGCCAGCAGGCAGGGCCCCGAAGCTTTCTTT. Translated: CASRQGPEAFF.